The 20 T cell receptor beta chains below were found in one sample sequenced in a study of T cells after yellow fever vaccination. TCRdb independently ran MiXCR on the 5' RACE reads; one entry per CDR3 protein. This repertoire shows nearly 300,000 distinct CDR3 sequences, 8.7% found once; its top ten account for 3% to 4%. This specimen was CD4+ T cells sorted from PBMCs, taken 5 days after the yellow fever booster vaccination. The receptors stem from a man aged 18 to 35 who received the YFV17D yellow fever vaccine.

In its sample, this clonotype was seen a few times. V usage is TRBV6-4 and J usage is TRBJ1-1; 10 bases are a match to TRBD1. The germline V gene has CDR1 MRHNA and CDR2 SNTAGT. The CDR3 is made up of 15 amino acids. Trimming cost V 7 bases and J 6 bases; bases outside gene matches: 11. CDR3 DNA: TGTGCCAGCAAAAAACCGGGACAGGGGAAAGCTGAAGCTTTCTTT. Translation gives CASKKPGQGKAEAFF.

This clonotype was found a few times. The CDR3 loop reads CASSHQEVVGEKLFF. The CDR3 coding sequence is TGCGCCAGCAGCCATCAAGAGGTGGTGGGTGAAAAACTGTTTTTT. J is TRBJ1-4 and V is TRBV4-1; D remains ambiguous. CDR3 length: 15 residues. The V end lost 3 bases, the J end lost 7 bases, and 15 bases lay between the germline ends. CDR1 and CDR2 (germline): MGHRA, YSYEKL.

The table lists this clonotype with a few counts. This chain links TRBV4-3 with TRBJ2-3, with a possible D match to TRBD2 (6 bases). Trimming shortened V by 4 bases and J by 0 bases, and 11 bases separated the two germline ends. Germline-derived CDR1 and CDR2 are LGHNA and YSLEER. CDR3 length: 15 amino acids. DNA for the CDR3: TGCGCCAGCAGCCGGGACTCAGGTAGCACAGATACGCAGTATTTT. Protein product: CASSRDSGSTDTQYF.

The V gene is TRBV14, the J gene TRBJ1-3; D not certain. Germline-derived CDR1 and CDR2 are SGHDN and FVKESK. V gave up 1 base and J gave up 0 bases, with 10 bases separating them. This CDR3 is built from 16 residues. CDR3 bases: TGTGCCAGCAGCCAAGTCGGCGCCAGCTCTGGAAACACCATATATTTT. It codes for CASSQVGASSGNTIYF.

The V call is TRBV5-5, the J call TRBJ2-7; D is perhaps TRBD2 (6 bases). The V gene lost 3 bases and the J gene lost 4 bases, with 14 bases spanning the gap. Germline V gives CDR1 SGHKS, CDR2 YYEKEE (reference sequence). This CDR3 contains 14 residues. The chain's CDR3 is CASSSALGLYEQYV. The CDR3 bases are TGTGCCAGCAGCTCCGCCCTAGGACTATACGAGCAGTACGTC.

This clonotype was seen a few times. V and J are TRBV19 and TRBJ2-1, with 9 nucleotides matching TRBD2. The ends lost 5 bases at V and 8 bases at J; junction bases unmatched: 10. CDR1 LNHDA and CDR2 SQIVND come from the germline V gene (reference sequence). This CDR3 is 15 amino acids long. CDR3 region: CASSLRRGGSDEQFF. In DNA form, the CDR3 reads TGTGCCAGTAGTTTGAGGCGGGGGGGCTCGGATGAGCAGTTCTTC.

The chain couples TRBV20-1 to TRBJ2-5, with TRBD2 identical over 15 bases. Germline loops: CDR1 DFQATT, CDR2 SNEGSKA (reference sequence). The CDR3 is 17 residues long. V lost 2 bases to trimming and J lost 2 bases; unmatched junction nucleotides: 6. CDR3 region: CSARPLGLAGGQETQYF. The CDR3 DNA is TGCAGTGCTAGACCCCTGGGACTAGCGGGGGGTCAAGAGACCCAGTACTTC.

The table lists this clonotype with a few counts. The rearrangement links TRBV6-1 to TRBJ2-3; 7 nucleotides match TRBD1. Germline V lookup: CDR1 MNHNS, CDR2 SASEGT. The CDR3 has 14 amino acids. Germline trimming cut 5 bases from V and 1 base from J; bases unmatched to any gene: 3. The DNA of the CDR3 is TGTGCCAGCAGTAGACAGGGACGCACAGATACGCAGTATTTT. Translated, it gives CASSRQGRTDTQYF.

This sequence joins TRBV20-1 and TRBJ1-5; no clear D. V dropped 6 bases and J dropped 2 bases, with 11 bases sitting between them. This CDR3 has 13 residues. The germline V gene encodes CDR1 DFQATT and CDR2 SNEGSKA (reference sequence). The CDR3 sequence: CSARTGRNQPQHF. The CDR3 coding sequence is TGCAGTGCGCGAACGGGTCGCAATCAGCCCCAGCATTTT.

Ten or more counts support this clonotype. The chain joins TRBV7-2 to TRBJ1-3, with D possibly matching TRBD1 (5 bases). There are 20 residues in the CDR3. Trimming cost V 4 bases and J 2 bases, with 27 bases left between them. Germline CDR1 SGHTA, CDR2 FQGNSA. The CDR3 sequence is CASSSRYPFGGKLAGNTIYF. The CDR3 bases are TGTGCCAGCAGCTCCCGCTATCCGTTCGGGGGAAAGTTAGCTGGAAACACCATATATTTT.

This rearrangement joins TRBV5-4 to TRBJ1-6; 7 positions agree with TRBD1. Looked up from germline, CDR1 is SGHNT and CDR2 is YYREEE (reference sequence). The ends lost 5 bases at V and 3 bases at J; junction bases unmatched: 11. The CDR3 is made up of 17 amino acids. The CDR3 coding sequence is TGTGCCAGCAGGGAACAGGGGATAGGGTTCTATAATTCACCCCTCCACTTT. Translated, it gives CASREQGIGFYNSPLHF.

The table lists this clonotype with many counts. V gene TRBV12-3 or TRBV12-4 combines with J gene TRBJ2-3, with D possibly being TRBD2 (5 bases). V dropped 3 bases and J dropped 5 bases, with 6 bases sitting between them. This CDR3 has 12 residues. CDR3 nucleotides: TGTGCCAGCAGTTTTCGGGGAGATACGCAGTATTTT. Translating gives CASSFRGDTQYF.

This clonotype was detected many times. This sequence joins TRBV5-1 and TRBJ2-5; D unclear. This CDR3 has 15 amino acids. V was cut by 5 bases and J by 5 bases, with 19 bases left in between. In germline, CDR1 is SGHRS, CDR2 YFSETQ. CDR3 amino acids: CASSLSVGLRETQYF. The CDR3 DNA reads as TGCGCCAGCAGTTTGTCGGTAGGGTTGAGGGAGACCCAGTACTTC.

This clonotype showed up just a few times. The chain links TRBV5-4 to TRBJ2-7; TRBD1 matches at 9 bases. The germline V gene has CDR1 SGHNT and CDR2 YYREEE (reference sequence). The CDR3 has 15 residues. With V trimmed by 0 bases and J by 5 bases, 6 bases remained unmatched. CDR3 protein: CASSLEGDRAHEQYF. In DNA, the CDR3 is TGTGCCAGCAGCTTGGAAGGGGACAGGGCCCACGAGCAGTACTTC.

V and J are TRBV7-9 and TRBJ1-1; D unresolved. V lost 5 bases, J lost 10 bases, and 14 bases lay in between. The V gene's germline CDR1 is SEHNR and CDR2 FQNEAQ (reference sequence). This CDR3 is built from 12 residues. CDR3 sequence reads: CASSPPLSRAFF. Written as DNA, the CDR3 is TGTGCCAGCAGCCCCCCGCTAAGTAGAGCTTTCTTT.

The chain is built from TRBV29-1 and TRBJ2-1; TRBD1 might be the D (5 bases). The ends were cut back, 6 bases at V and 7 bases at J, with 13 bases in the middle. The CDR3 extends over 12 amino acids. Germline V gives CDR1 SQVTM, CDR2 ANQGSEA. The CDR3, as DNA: TGCAGCGTCCAGACAGATACTAATGAGCAGTTCTTC. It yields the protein CSVQTDTNEQFF.

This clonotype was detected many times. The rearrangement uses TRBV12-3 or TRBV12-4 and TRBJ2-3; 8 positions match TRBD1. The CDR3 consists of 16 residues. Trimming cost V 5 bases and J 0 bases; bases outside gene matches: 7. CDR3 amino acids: CASSLDRQGSTDTQYF. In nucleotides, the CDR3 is TGTGCCAGCAGTCTCGATCGACAGGGGAGCACAGATACGCAGTATTTT.

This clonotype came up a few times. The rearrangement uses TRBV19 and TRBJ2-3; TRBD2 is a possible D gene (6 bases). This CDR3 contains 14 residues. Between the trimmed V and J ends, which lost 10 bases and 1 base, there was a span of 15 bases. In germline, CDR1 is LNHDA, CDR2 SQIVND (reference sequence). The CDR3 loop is CATRDFVGTDTQYF. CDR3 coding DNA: TGTGCCACCCGGGACTTCGTTGGCACAGATACGCAGTATTTT.

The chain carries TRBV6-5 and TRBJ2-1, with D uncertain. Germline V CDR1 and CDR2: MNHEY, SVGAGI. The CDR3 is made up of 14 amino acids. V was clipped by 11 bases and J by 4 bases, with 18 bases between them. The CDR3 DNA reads TGTGCCTGCCACCGTGGTGGGTCTTACAATGAGCAGTTCTTC. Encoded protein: CACHRGGSYNEQFF.

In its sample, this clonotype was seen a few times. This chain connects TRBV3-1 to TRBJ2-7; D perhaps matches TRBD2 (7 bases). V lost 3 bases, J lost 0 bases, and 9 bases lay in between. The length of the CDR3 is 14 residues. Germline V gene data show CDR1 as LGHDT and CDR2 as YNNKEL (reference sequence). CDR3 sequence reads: CASSQAGASYEQYF. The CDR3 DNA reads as TGTGCCAGCAGCCAGGCGGGGGCCTCCTACGAGCAGTACTTC.